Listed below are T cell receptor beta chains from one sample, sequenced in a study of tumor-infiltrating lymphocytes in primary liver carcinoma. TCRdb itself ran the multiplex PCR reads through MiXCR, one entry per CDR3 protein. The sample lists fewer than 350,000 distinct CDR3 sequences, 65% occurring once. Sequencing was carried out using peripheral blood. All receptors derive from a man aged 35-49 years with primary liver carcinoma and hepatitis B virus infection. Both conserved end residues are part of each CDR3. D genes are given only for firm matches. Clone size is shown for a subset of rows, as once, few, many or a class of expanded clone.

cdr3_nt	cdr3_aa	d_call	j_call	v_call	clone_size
TGTGCCAGCAGCTTAAGGGCGGAACTCCTCTATAATGAGCAGTTCTTC	CASSLRAELLYNEQFF	NA	TRBJ2-1	TRBV11-3	NA
TGTGCCGGCACCCACACAGGGGGAAGTTCACCCCTCCACTTT	CAGTHTGGSSPLHF	TRBD1	TRBJ1-6	TRBV6-6	NA
TGTGCCAGCAGCGTAGGCGTGGGTGAGCAGTTCTTC	CASSVGVGEQFF	NA	TRBJ2-1	TRBV9	NA
TGTGCCAGCAGAGAAGACAGACGCAATCAGCCCCAGCATTTT	CASREDRRNQPQHF	NA	TRBJ1-5	TRBV6-1	few
TGTGCCAGCAGCCCAATGACAGGAGACCTCTACGAGCAGCACTTC	CASSPMTGDLYEQHF	NA	TRBJ2-7	TRBV5-6	once
TGTGCCAGCAAAGCTAGCGGGAGGAATGAGCAGTTCTTC	CASKASGRNEQFF	TRBD2	TRBJ2-1	TRBV6-2/TRBV6-3	many
TGTGCCAGCAGCTTAAAAGGGACAGGGTTTAGCGGGAGGAAGGATGAGCAGTTCTTC	CASSLKGTGFSGRKDEQFF	NA	TRBJ2-1	TRBV5-6	few
TGTGCCAACAGCTTAAATCTCTTGGCAGATACGCAGTATTTT	CANSLNLLADTQYF	NA	TRBJ2-3	TRBV11-2	NA
TGTGCCAGCAGCTTAACCAGGGTGGACACCATATATTTT	CASSLTRVDTIYF	NA	TRBJ1-3	TRBV11-2	many
TGTGCCAGCAGCCAAGATCCCCCGGGGGGAGAAGAGACCCAGTACTTC	CASSQDPPGGEETQYF	TRBD2	TRBJ2-5	TRBV4-2	NA
TGCAGCGTTGCCGTTCGCGGGAGCTTGTCTTTTGAGCAGTACTTC	CSVAVRGSLSFEQYF	TRBD2	TRBJ2-7	TRBV29-1	many
TGTGCCGGGGCCTGGTGGGGGCAGGGGGATAATGAGCAGTTCTTC	CAGAWWGQGDNEQFF	TRBD1	TRBJ2-1	TRBV6-1	few
TGCAGCGTTGAAGTAGACACCACGAACACTGAAGCTTTCTTT	CSVEVDTTNTEAFF	NA	TRBJ1-1	TRBV29-1	many
TGTGCCAGCCGCACGGGCGAGTACGAGCAGTACTTC	CASRTGEYEQYF	NA	TRBJ2-7	TRBV28	NA
TGTGCCAGCAGCTTAGGGGGATCAAGTAATGAGCAGTTCTTC	CASSLGGSSNEQFF	NA	TRBJ2-1	TRBV11-3	many
TGTGCCAGCAGCTTAGTCCAGGGGGTCTACAATGAGCAGTTCTTC	CASSLVQGVYNEQFF	TRBD1	TRBJ2-1	TRBV7-9	NA
TGTGCCAGCAGCTTTGACAGGACAGAGAAGGAGCAGTACTTC	CASSFDRTEKEQYF	NA	TRBJ2-7	TRBV11-1	NA
TGTGCCAGCATGACAGCGGGGACTGAAGCTTTCTTT	CASMTAGTEAFF	NA	TRBJ1-1	TRBV28	NA
TGTGCCAGCAGCCAAGATCACTCGCGCCACAATGAACAGTTCTTC	CASSQDHSRHNEQFF	NA	TRBJ2-1	TRBV4-2	NA
TGCGCCAGCAGCCCGGGTTGGGGCCATCAGCCCCAGCATTTT	CASSPGWGHQPQHF	NA	TRBJ1-5	TRBV4-1	many
TGTGCCAGCAGCCAAGGGGCGGGAGGGGACACCGGGGAGCTGTTTTTT	CASSQGAGGDTGELFF	TRBD2	TRBJ2-2	TRBV4-2	many
TGTGCCAGCAGCAGAAAGACAGGAGGAACAGATACGCAGTATTTT	CASSRKTGGTDTQYF	NA	TRBJ2-3	TRBV6-2/TRBV6-3	many
TGTGCCAGCATCTCCATGGGAGGGTACTCCTACAATGAGCAGTTCTTC	CASISMGGYSYNEQFF	TRBD2	TRBJ2-1	TRBV28	NA
TGCGCCAGCAGCCAAGCGGGATCAACTGGGGACAATGAGCAGTTCTTC	CASSQAGSTGDNEQFF	NA	TRBJ2-1	TRBV4-3	NA
TGCAGCGCCGCAAGAGGGCTCGGCATATTTGAAAAACTGTTTTTT	CSAARGLGIFEKLFF	NA	TRBJ1-4	TRBV29-1	NA
TGTGCCTGGAGTAAAGGGAGCCCCTACGAGCAGTACTTC	CAWSKGSPYEQYF	NA	TRBJ2-7	TRBV30	NA
TGTGCCAGCAGCCCCGCCCGACAGGATTTTTTCGCGACTAATGAAAAACTGTTTTTT	CASSPARQDFFATNEKLFF	NA	TRBJ1-4	TRBV7-8	NA
TGCGCCAGCAGTCCAGGACAGGAGAATGAGCAGTTCTTC	CASSPGQENEQFF	TRBD1	TRBJ2-1	TRBV5-1	NA
TGTGCCAGCCAAGCTGGGACCGACTCAAGAGAGACCCAGTACTTC	CASQAGTDSRETQYF	NA	TRBJ2-5	TRBV5-4	NA
TGTGCCAGCAGTGGAACAGGGGGCCTCATGAACACTGAAGCTTTCTTT	CASSGTGGLMNTEAFF	TRBD1	TRBJ1-1	TRBV6-1	many
TGTGCCAGCAGTGAACTGGAACAGGCCTACGAGCAGTACTTC	CASSELEQAYEQYF	NA	TRBJ2-7	TRBV6-1	NA
TGTGCCACCAGCAGAGTGAGGGGATATGAGCAGTTCTTC	CATSRVRGYEQFF	NA	TRBJ2-1	TRBV15	few
TGTGCCAGCAGTTTATATCGGACAGTCCCGTACGAGCAGTACTTC	CASSLYRTVPYEQYF	NA	TRBJ2-7	TRBV12-3/TRBV12-4	many
TGCAACGTTGAAAAACTAGCGGGGTACAATGAGCAGTTCTTC	CNVEKLAGYNEQFF	TRBD2	TRBJ2-1	TRBV29-1	NA
TGTGCCAGCAGCTTTGAGGGACGACCCGGGGACGGGCAGTTCTTC	CASSFEGRPGDGQFF	NA	TRBJ2-1	TRBV11-1	NA
TGTGCCAGCAGTCCTGGGACTAGCAGATTGAATGAGCAGTTCTTC	CASSPGTSRLNEQFF	TRBD2	TRBJ2-1	TRBV12-3/TRBV12-4	many
TGCAGCGTCGACTTCGGGGCTAGCCGGGAGACCCAGCACTTC	CSVDFGASRETQHF	NA	TRBJ2-5	TRBV29-1	NA
TGTGCCAGCAGTTTCCCGGGGCACACCGGGGAGCTGTTTTTT	CASSFPGHTGELFF	NA	TRBJ2-2	TRBV28	NA
TGCGCCAGCAGCTTGAATGCGGGGCAGGGGAACATTCAGTACTTC	CASSLNAGQGNIQYF	NA	TRBJ2-4	TRBV5-1	few
TGCAGCGTAGAAGACCGCGGCATGGGGGAGACCCAGTACTTC	CSVEDRGMGETQYF	NA	TRBJ2-5	TRBV29-1	NA
TGCGCCAGCAGCCAAGTGCCTAGCGGGAGGCTTCGTACAGGTATGCAGTATTTT	CASSQVPSGRLRTGMQYF	TRBD2	TRBJ2-3	TRBV4-3	NA
TGTGCCGTATTTGCAGGGAACGACTATGGCTATGCCTTC	CAVFAGNDYGYAF	NA	TRBJ1-2	TRBV6-5	NA
TGTGCCAGCAGTCGTACGACAACCTACGAGCAGTACTTC	CASSRTTTYEQYF	NA	TRBJ2-7	TRBV6-2/TRBV6-3	many
TGTGCCAGCAGTGAGCCTTCCGGGACAAAAGAAGGAAACACCATATATTTT	CASSEPSGTKEGNTIYF	NA	TRBJ1-3	TRBV25-1	NA
TGTGCCAGCAACTTGGAGGGGGGAGGCACAGATACGCAGTATTTT	CASNLEGGGTDTQYF	NA	TRBJ2-3	TRBV5-4	NA
TGCAGCGTTGAAGAATTTGGGACAGGGAAAGAGACCCAGTACTTC	CSVEEFGTGKETQYF	TRBD1	TRBJ2-5	TRBV29-1	many
TGTGCCACCAGTGCCTCTAGCGGGAGTTCGAACACCGGGGAGCTGTTTTTT	CATSASSGSSNTGELFF	TRBD2	TRBJ2-2	TRBV24-1	NA
TGTGCCAGCAGCTTGGAAGGGCGGGACCGGAAGACCCAGTACTTC	CASSLEGRDRKTQYF	NA	TRBJ2-5	TRBV5-6	NA
TGTGCCAGCGACCGAAGGGCTAGCGGGAGACACGGTGAGCATTTCTTT	CASDRRASGRHGEHFF	TRBD2	TRBJ2-1	TRBV6-1	NA
TGTGCCAGCAGCCAAGATCGGGGAAACACCATATATTTT	CASSQDRGNTIYF	NA	TRBJ1-3	TRBV4-2	many
TGTGCCAGCAGCGCGGACAGGAGCTTCATCACAGATACGCAGTATTTT	CASSADRSFITDTQYF	TRBD1	TRBJ2-3	TRBV5-6	few
TGTGCCAGCAGCCTCGATACCACTATCCAAGAGACCCAGTACTTC	CASSLDTTIQETQYF	NA	TRBJ2-5	TRBV11-1	NA
TGCAGCGTGAAAACCCTAGCGGGCCTCCAAGAGACCCAGTACTTC	CSVKTLAGLQETQYF	TRBD2	TRBJ2-5	TRBV29-1	many
TGTACCAGCAAGATTTCTCATTTTCCCACGGGGGATGGCAGATCCTATGAGCAGTACTTC	CTSKISHFPTGDGRSYEQYF	NA	TRBJ2-7	TRBV6-2/TRBV6-3	NA